The TCR beta chain under discussion was sequenced for a study of blood T cells in healthy people across ages. Regarding the study as a whole: Diversity estimated from one million T cells was considered an underestimate. There were more naive CD4+ cells and higher diversity in long-lived donors than in aged donors.

The CDR3 runs 17 residues. Germline lookup yields CDR1 MGHRA and CDR2 YSYEKL. V lost 4 bases and J lost 2, with 20 bases in between. Primers used in a second PCR of about 7 to 12 cycles were a sample-barcoded 5' primer and a J-beta primer mix. A single record per CDR3 protein comes from TCRdb applying MiXCR to the 5' RACE reads. The sample lists around 1.5 million distinct CDR3 sequences, about 31% occurring once. Every sample yielded at least 6.5 million isolated PBMCs. For this clonotype: The antigen is unknown.

V and J are TRBV4-1 and TRBJ2-5, with unresolved D. Sequencing input: blood. This TCR was sampled from a woman in her twenties or thirties in good health. The chain's CDR3 is CASSRVTRGMAQETQYF. CDR3 nucleotide sequence: TGCGCCAGCAGCCGGGTGACGCGTGGTATGGCGCAAGAGACCCAGTACTTC.